This T cell receptor (beta chain) comes out of a study of blood T cells in healthy people across ages. Between the trimmed V and J ends, which lost 8 bases and 2 bases, there was a span of 15 bases. Germline values: CDR1 MNHNS, CDR2 SASEGT. The CDR3 runs to 14 residues. On this clonotype itself: Antigen: not known.

It was with a sample-barcoded 5' primer and a J-beta primer mix that a second PCR of roughly 6 to 11 cycles was run. TCRdb processed the 5' RACE reads anew with MiXCR; each CDR3 protein has one entry. Of about 760,000 distinct CDR3 sequences in the sample, around 50% were seen once. Study-wide findings and caveats: Diversity figures derived from one million T cells were judged to underestimate the true value.

Material for sequencing was blood. This receptor was obtained from a man between 35 and 55 years old in good health. The chain uses TRBV6-1 and TRBJ1-2; D uncertain. CDR3 protein: CASHRVPSNYGYTF. CDR3 coding DNA: TGTGCCAGCCATAGAGTACCTTCGAACTATGGCTACACCTTC.